A selection of T cell receptor beta chains follows, all from one sample in a study of human T cells and chemical hapten exposure. TCRdb redid the calling of the RACE reads with MiXCR, one entry per CDR3 protein. The sample contains about 77,000 distinct CDR3 sequences, around 9.4% of which appear only once. The specimen was whole blood. These receptors were taken from a female donor in good health. Some clones in this sample may be carry-over from other donors' samples. Both conserved end residues are part of each CDR3. The D gene is left open where the match is weak. Size is omitted from some rows. Given values are once, few, many or a class for expanded clones.

>many|TRBV4-3|TRBJ2-5|-
TGCGCCAGCAGCCAAGGGGGTAACGACCGCCTCCCAGAGACCCAGTACTTC
CASSQGGNDRLPETQYF
>many|TRBV12-3/TRBV12-4|TRBJ1-5|-
TGTGCCAGCAGCGATTGGTCGCTAAATCAGCCCCAGCATTTT
CASSDWSLNQPQHF
>-|TRBV9|TRBJ2-5|-
TGTGCCAGCAGCCCCTCCACGAAAGGGGCCCAAGAGACCCAGTACTTC
CASSPSTKGAQETQYF
>many|TRBV20-1|TRBJ1-1|-
TGCAGTGCTGCCCGGGGAACCGAAGCTTTCTTT
CSAARGTEAFF
>-|TRBV18|TRBJ2-3|-
TGTGCCAGCTCACCGAGCGGAGCCAACACAGATACGCAGTATTTT
CASSPSGANTDTQYF
>few|TRBV5-8|TRBJ1-1|-
TGTGCCAGCAGCTTGGGACAGTTCATGAACACTGAAGCTTTCTTT
CASSLGQFMNTEAFF
>medium-sized|TRBV2|TRBJ2-1|-
TGTGCCAGCAGTGATCTGGGTAACCCAAATGAGCAGTTCTTC
CASSDLGNPNEQFF
>few|TRBV29-1|TRBJ1-1|TRBD1
TGCAGCGTTGGGGGGACAGGGTTATCTTTCTTT
CSVGGTGLSFF
>many|TRBV20-1|TRBJ1-2|-
TGCGGTAAATCCAGGGGCTATGGCTACACCTTC
CGKSRGYGYTF
>many|TRBV28|TRBJ2-7|TRBD1
TGTGCCAGCAGTTCCCGCGGGACAGGGGCTAACGAGCAGTACTTC
CASSSRGTGANEQYF
>many|TRBV20-1|TRBJ2-6|TRBD2
TGCAGTGCTAGAGATAGTGGCGCTAGCGGAGGGACGAGCTCTGGGGCCAACGTCCTGACTTTC
CSARDSGASGGTSSGANVLTF
>few|TRBV7-2|TRBJ1-5|TRBD1
TGTGCCAGCAGCCGGGACAGGGCTTATCAGCCCCAGCATTTT
CASSRDRAYQPQHF
>many|TRBV12-3/TRBV12-4|TRBJ2-5|TRBD1
TGTGCCAGCAGTTGGACAGGGCAAGAGACCCAGTACTTC
CASSWTGQETQYF
>many|TRBV6-1|TRBJ1-5|-
TGTGCCAGCAGAGACAATCAGCCCCAGCATTTT
CASRDNQPQHF
>many|TRBV6-6|TRBJ1-1|-
TGTGCCAGCAGTTACGGGGGGACGGGAGGTGAAGCTTTCTTT
CASSYGGTGGEAFF
>many|TRBV20-1|TRBJ2-1|TRBD2
TGCAGTGCTAGGGGACGGGAGCGGGAGACCTACAATGAGCAGTTCTTC
CSARGRERETYNEQFF
>-|TRBV24-1|TRBJ1-3|-
TGTGCCACCAGTGAGCTCCTTACGCCCCCGCTTTGGTCCATATATTTT
CATSELLTPPLWSIYF
>-|TRBV18|TRBJ2-5|TRBD2
TGTGCCAGCTCACCAACCGGGACTACCAACCAAGAGACCCAGTACTTC
CASSPTGTTNQETQYF
>-|TRBV7-2|TRBJ2-3|TRBD2
TGTGCCAGCAGCCCGCGGACTAGCGGGGGGTATTTT
CASSPRTSGGYF
>many|TRBV6-6|TRBJ2-3|TRBD1
TGTGCCAGCAGTTACTCGCTTGACAGGGCCCTTAGCACAGATACGCAGTATTTT
CASSYSLDRALSTDTQYF
>many|TRBV2|TRBJ1-6|TRBD1
TGTGCCAGCAGCCAGGGGGTCGATTCACCCCTCCACTTT
CASSQGVDSPLHF
>few|TRBV2|TRBJ1-1|TRBD1
TGTGCCAGCAGTGACTTGAGCAGGGGGGACACTGAAGCTTTCTTT
CASSDLSRGDTEAFF
>few|TRBV7-8|TRBJ1-1|TRBD1
TGTGCCAGCAGCTTAGCGGGGGACAGGGGTAGTCGCGCTGAAGCTTTCTTT
CASSLAGDRGSRAEAFF
>-|TRBV7-2|TRBJ2-3|-
TGTGCCAGCAGCTTAGTAGGTTGGGATACGCAGTATTTT
CASSLVGWDTQYF
>-|TRBV25-1|TRBJ2-7|TRBD1
TGTGCCAGCACCCGGTCTGGGACAGGGCCCGGCGAGCAGTACTTC
CASTRSGTGPGEQYF
>many|TRBV6-2/TRBV6-3|TRBJ1-4|-
TGTGCCAGCAGTTACTCGCGCCGGGTGAGAGGCGAAAAACTGTTTTTT
CASSYSRRVRGEKLFF
>-|TRBV5-1|TRBJ2-5|-
TGCGCCAGCAAGTTTGTTGGGTCCCAAGAGACCCAGTACTTC
CASKFVGSQETQYF
>many|TRBV20-1|TRBJ2-4|TRBD2
TGCAGTGCTAGAGTGGGGCGGGGGGAGAAAAACATTCAGTACTTC
CSARVGRGEKNIQYF
>many|TRBV28|TRBJ2-3|-
TGTGCCAGCAGTTTGAGAGCTACTAGCACAGATACGCAGTATTTT
CASSLRATSTDTQYF
>few|TRBV7-9|TRBJ1-1|-
TGTGCCAGCAGCACCAGGAACACTGAAGCTTTCTTT
CASSTRNTEAFF
>-|TRBV20-1|TRBJ2-7|-
TGCAGTGCTCCCCGTAGCTCGGCTAGCAGTTCCTACGAGCAGTACTTC
CSAPRSSASSSYEQYF
>many|TRBV12-3/TRBV12-4|TRBJ1-5|-
TGTGCCAGCAGTTCAGGGGTCAATCAGCCCCAGCATTTT
CASSSGVNQPQHF
>few|TRBV5-4|TRBJ1-2|TRBD1
TGTGCCAGCAGTCCTTACAGGGGAGGGGATGGCTACACCTTC
CASSPYRGGDGYTF
>-|TRBV2|TRBJ2-2|-
TGTGCCAGCAGTCTGGGGGCTTCGAACACCGGGGAGCTGTTTTTT
CASSLGASNTGELFF
>-|TRBV6-2/TRBV6-3|TRBJ1-5|-
TGTGCCAGCACCGAACTGGCTCCGGATAGCAATCAGCCCCAGCATTTT
CASTELAPDSNQPQHF
>many|TRBV12-3/TRBV12-4|TRBJ2-3|-
TGTGCCAGCCGTATTGGTGATACGCAGTATTTT
CASRIGDTQYF
>many|TRBV30|TRBJ2-7|-
TGTGCCTTCGGGAAGACGGGGGCCTACGAGCAGTACTTC
CAFGKTGAYEQYF
>few|TRBV12-3/TRBV12-4|TRBJ2-1|TRBD2
TGTGCCAGCAGTTTGGGTAGCGGGGGGGCCTTGAGTGAGCAGTTCTTC
CASSLGSGGALSEQFF
>-|TRBV29-1|TRBJ2-7|-
TGCACCGCTAGAGGGTCATCCTACGAGCAGTACTTC
CTARGSSYEQYF
>few|TRBV5-4|TRBJ2-3|-
TGTGCCAGCAGCGCCGGCTTCGCAGGGGATACGCAGTATTTT
CASSAGFAGDTQYF
>few|TRBV27|TRBJ2-2|-
TGTGCCAGCAGTTGGACACCCTTGGCCGGGGAGCTGTTTTTT
CASSWTPLAGELFF